These T cell receptor beta chains were read from a single sample in a study of blood T cells in healthy people across ages. Via MiXCR, TCRdb re-called the 5' RACE reads, giving one row per CDR3 protein. The table lists hundreds of thousands of distinct CDR3 sequences, 62% of them singletons, with about 30% in the top ten. Sequenced: blood. The receptor set was obtained from a man aged 30 to 39 in good health. CDR3s include the opening cysteine and the closing phenylalanine or tryptophan. The D gene is left open where the match is weak. Size is omitted from some rows. Given values are once, few, many or a class for expanded clones.

TRBJ2-7 few - TRBV20-1 CSASSGERYEQYF TGCAGTGCTAGTTCTGGGGAGAGGTACGAGCAGTACTTC
TRBJ1-2 - TRBD1 TRBV28 CASSLQTGTGAYGYTF TGTGCCAGCAGTTTACAGACAGGGACAGGAGCGTATGGCTACACCTTC
TRBJ2-7 - - TRBV27 CASSMGRTYEQYF TGTGCCAGCAGTATGGGACGGACATACGAGCAGTACTTC
TRBJ2-7 - - TRBV7-6 CASSLTAGPRDEQYF TGTGCCAGCAGCCTGACAGCAGGGCCGAGAGACGAGCAGTACTTC
TRBJ2-7 - - TRBV6-2/TRBV6-3 CASQDGSLYEQYF TGTGCCAGCCAGGACGGAAGCCTGTACGAGCAGTACTTC
TRBJ2-7 few - TRBV28 CASSIPGTYEQYF TGTGCCAGCAGTATCCCAGGGACGTACGAGCAGTACTTC
TRBJ2-5 - - TRBV29-1 CSGDGQGEETQYF TGCAGCGGTGACGGGCAGGGAGAAGAGACCCAGTACTTC
TRBJ2-1 - TRBD2 TRBV4-3 CASSQTVGLAGLVGQFF TGCGCCAGCAGCCAGACGGTTGGACTAGCGGGTCTCGTGGGGCAGTTCTTC
TRBJ2-5 - TRBD2 TRBV7-2 CASSLAPSGFYQETQYF TGTGCCAGCAGCTTAGCCCCTAGCGGTTTTTACCAAGAGACCCAGTACTTC
TRBJ1-5 - - TRBV20-1 CSARDLEGWQPQHF TGCAGTGCTAGAGATCTGGAGGGGTGGCAGCCCCAGCATTTT
TRBJ1-1 - - TRBV3-1 CASSSQVVETEAFF TGTGCCAGCAGCTCCCAGGTTGTTGAAACTGAAGCTTTCTTT
TRBJ2-6 few - TRBV7-9 CASPLLDIALSGANVLTF TGTGCCAGCCCCTTGTTGGACATTGCCCTCTCTGGGGCCAACGTCCTGACTTTC
TRBJ2-7 - - TRBV7-2 CASSYIGTYEQYF TGTGCCAGCAGCTATATAGGAACCTACGAGCAGTACTTC
TRBJ2-7 - TRBD1 TRBV28 CASSLPPDRGSYEQYF TGTGCCAGCAGTCTGCCCCCGGACAGGGGCTCCTACGAGCAGTACTTC
TRBJ2-5 - TRBD2 TRBV12-3/TRBV12-4 CASSLLRGGGETQYF TGTGCCAGCAGTTTATTGCGGGGGGGCGGTGAGACCCAGTACTTC
TRBJ2-1 - TRBD2 TRBV12-3/TRBV12-4 CASSFRRASGDHNEQFF TGTGCCAGCAGTTTCCGGAGGGCTAGCGGGGATCACAATGAGCAGTTCTTC
TRBJ1-4 - - TRBV4-2 CASSQDPPGSGEKLFF TGTGCCAGCAGCCAAGATCCCCCAGGGTCTGGAGAAAAACTGTTTTTT
TRBJ2-3 - TRBD1 TRBV7-2 CASSLARDRVLDTQYF TGTGCCAGCAGCTTAGCCCGGGACAGGGTGTTAGATACGCAGTATTTT
TRBJ2-2 few TRBD2 TRBV5-5 CASSLGSGTSGKGELFF TGTGCCAGCAGCTTGGGTTCGGGAACTAGCGGCAAAGGGGAGCTGTTTTTT
TRBJ1-2 - - TRBV7-9 CASSHGEGSGYGYTF TGTGCCAGCAGCCATGGAGAGGGGAGCGGCTATGGCTACACCTTC